The 17 T cell receptor beta chains in this list originate from one sample, sequenced in a study of tumor-infiltrating lymphocytes in primary liver carcinoma. The authors made TCR beta cDNA from 400 to 550 ng total RNA with a constant-region primer. Three nested multiplex PCR rounds of slightly modified ARM-PCR generated TCR beta libraries. With TRBV1-TRBV30 forward primers and a C-beta reverse primer, the first two PCR rounds were run for approximately 10 cycles each. TCRdb reprocessed the multiplex PCR reads via MiXCR and lists one record per CDR3 protein. The sample lists 20,000 to 25,000 distinct CDR3 sequences, roughly 79% occurring once. Bulk tissue was left unsorted, and RNA and DNA were co-extracted from 20-30 mg of it. Input material: liver tumor tissue from sampling region 1. Subset indicated: tumor region T1, superior pole. Every receptor here comes from a woman in her twenties or thirties with primary liver carcinoma and hepatitis B virus infection.

In the case of this clonotype: Without the conserved terminal phenylalanine or tryptophan, this CDR3 likely stems from a read error. V and J are TRBV12-3 or TRBV12-4 and TRBJ1-4, with D possibly matching TRBD1 (5 bases). The CDR3 covers 14 residues. This CDR3 is CVNSFGAGNEKLFL. CDR3 nucleotides: TGTGTCAACAGTTTTGGGGCAGGGAATGAAAAACTGTTTCTT.

The V call is TRBV6-2 or TRBV6-3, the J call TRBJ2-1; D ambiguous. Trimming pared 7 bases from V and 1 base from J, leaving 11 bases between. This CDR3 contains 14 residues. The V gene's germline CDR1 is MNHEY and CDR2 SVGEGT. For the CDR3, the DNA is TGTGCCAGCATGAGGCAGCTGTCCTACAATGAGCAGTTCTTC. Translation: CASMRQLSYNEQFF.

In regard to this clonotype: At one boundary the junction diverges from the germline segment, which might be a read error. The rearrangement links TRBV7-8 to TRBJ1-5; the D gene is possibly TRBD1 (6 bases). This CDR3 is 14 amino acids long. Germline lookup yields CDR1 SGHVS and CDR2 FQNEAQ. CDR3 in DNA: TGTGCCAACAGCCCCTTCCTTGGGGGCAAGCCCCAGCATTTT. It translates to CANSPFLGGKPQHF. The complete variable domain, with remaining parts taken from reference TRBV7-8 and TRBJ1-5, reads GAGVSQSPRYKVAKRGQDVALRCDPISGHVSLFWYQQALGQGPEFLTYFQNEAQLDKSGLPSDRFFAERPEGSVSTLKIQRTQQEDSAVYLCANSPFLGGKPQHFGDGTRLSIL.

This chain connects TRBV11-2 to TRBJ2-3, with D unresolved. Between the trimmed V and J ends, which lost 5 bases and 10 bases, there was a span of 13 bases. CDR3 length: 12 amino acids. CDR1 is SGHAT, CDR2 FQNNGV, per germline. The CDR3 is CASSPRGGPQYF. The CDR3 coding sequence is TGTGCCAGCAGCCCCCGCGGTGGGCCGCAGTATTTT.

A remark on this clonotype: A much larger clone differs by one base, so this may be a read error. The genes are TRBV5-4 and TRBJ2-1, with D possibly called TRBD1 or TRBD2 (7 bases each). CDR1 and CDR2 from the germline V gene are SGHNT and YYREEE (reference sequence). V lost 4 bases to trimming and J lost 10 bases, with 12 bases between them. The CDR3 contains 12 residues. For the CDR3, the DNA is TGTGCCAGCAGCCAGGGGGGGAAAGAGCAGTTCTTC. Protein: CASSQGGKEQFF.

The V and J genes are TRBV12-3 or TRBV12-4 and TRBJ2-1; TRBD2 aligns across 9 bases. The CDR3 has 15 residues. With V trimmed by 6 bases and J by 12 bases, 15 bases remained unmatched. The CDR3 here is CASSLSVTSGPAQFF. Written as DNA, the CDR3 is TGTGCCAGCAGCCTGTCCGTGACTAGCGGACCTGCGCAGTTCTTC.

A remark on this clonotype: The CDR3 does not end in the conserved phenylalanine or tryptophan, so this is likely a read error. This chain joins TRBV7-9 and TRBJ2-2; D not resolved. Germline-derived CDR1 and CDR2 are SEHNR and FQNEAQ (reference sequence). The CDR3 extends over 12 amino acids. The DNA for the CDR3 is TGTGCCAGTAGCTCAAGAGGCGGGGAGCTGTTTTCT. Amino acid sequence: CASSSRGGELFS.

Of note for this clonotype: The conserved final phenylalanine or tryptophan is absent from the CDR3, which likely points to a read error. The chain couples TRBV30 to TRBJ1-4; tentative D call: TRBD1 (5 bases). This CDR3 has 13 residues. The germline CDR1 and CDR2 sequences are GTSNPN and SVGIG (reference sequence). This CDR3 is CARSVPGGEKLFL. The CDR3 nucleotides read TGTGCCAGGAGTGTACCCGGGGGAGAAAAACTGTTTCTT.

Details on this clonotype: Since the CDR3 does not end with the conserved phenylalanine or tryptophan, this likely comes from a read error. The CDR3 bases are TGTGCCAGCAGCTTGCGGACAGGACTATCGCAGTACTAC. Its protein product is CASSLRTGLSQYY. The chain links TRBV5-6 to TRBJ2-7; a weak D match, TRBD1 (7 bases). Germline V gene sequence: CDR1 SGHDT, CDR2 YYEEEE. Between the trimmed V and J ends, which lost 1 base and 9 bases, there was a span of 14 bases. The CDR3 is 13 residues long.

CDR3 protein: CASSFPPPGTVTQYF. CDR3 nucleotides: TGTGCCAGCAGTTTTCCCCCTCCTGGCACAGTAACGCAGTATTTT. The genes are TRBV12-3 or TRBV12-4 and TRBJ2-3; no clear D. V shed 3 bases and J shed 9 bases, with 19 bases lying between them. The CDR3 covers 15 residues.

Of note for this clonotype: An end of the junction does not agree with germline; a read error may underlie this. The chain has TRBV5-1 and TRBJ1-1; D unclear. This CDR3 has 18 residues. Germline V lookup: CDR1 SGHRS, CDR2 YFSETQ. The CDR3 loop is CTSSPKRIGSIRGTEAFF. The CDR3 region has the DNA TGCACCAGCAGCCCGAAACGAATCGGTAGTATCAGAGGCACTGAAGCTTTCTTT.

As regards this clonotype: The CDR3 end shows no conserved phenylalanine or tryptophan, and so a read error is likely. This rearrangement joins TRBV11-2 to TRBJ1-2; TRBD1 is a possible D gene (6 bases). Germline CDR1 is SGHAT and CDR2 is FQNNGV. This CDR3 spans 13 amino acids. Trimming left V 9 bases short and J 8 bases short, with 19 bases between. CDR3 region: CASTQGRGGGYTL. CDR3 DNA sequence: TGTGCCAGTACTCAGGGGAGGGGTGGAGGCTACACCTTA.

This clonotype occurred once. One junction end disagrees with the germline gene, perhaps due to a read error. The rearrangement links TRBV28 to TRBJ2-3; tentative D call: TRBD1 (6 bases). CDR1 is MDHEN and CDR2 is SYDVKM in the germline V gene. The CDR3 consists of 16 residues. CDR3 coding DNA: TGTGCCAGCATCAACCAGGGGACGGCTAGCACAGATACGCAATATTTT. Translation gives CASINQGTASTDTQYF.

The chain has TRBV29-1 and TRBJ2-3; 7 bases align to TRBD2. Germline trimming cut 7 bases from V and 4 bases from J; bases unmatched to any gene: 17. The germline V gene has CDR1 SQVTM and CDR2 ANQGSEA. This CDR3 has 16 amino acids. The CDR3 reads CSASRASGIRSDTQYF. In DNA form, the CDR3 reads TGCAGCGCTTCCCGGGCTAGCGGAATTAGATCAGATACGCAGTATTTT.

Concerning this clonotype itself: Germline is not matched at one junction end, which may reflect a read error. The chain employs TRBV11-2 and TRBJ2-1, with 12 nucleotides matching TRBD2. The germline V gene has CDR1 SGHAT and CDR2 FQNNGV. The CDR3 sequence is 17 residues long. CDR3 residues: CAISLTSGRFPCDEQFF. CDR3 in DNA: TGTGCCATCAGCCTTACTAGCGGGAGGTTCCCGTGCGATGAGCAGTTCTTC.

The chain employs TRBV7-8 and TRBJ2-3, with 9 bases that match TRBD2. There are 16 residues in the CDR3. V was pared by 1 base and J by 12 bases, with 14 bases of the junction left unmatched. Germline V lookup: CDR1 SGHVS, CDR2 FQNEAQ. The CDR3 DNA reads as TGTGCCAGCAGCTTAGTAGCGGGAGCGCCTGGTGATATACAGTATTTT. It codes for CASSLVAGAPGDIQYF.

The J gene is TRBJ2-4, the V gene TRBV6-6, with D possibly matching TRBD1 (6 bases). Germline CDR1 and CDR2: MNHNY and SVGAGI (reference sequence). Trimming took off 5 bases at V and 6 bases at J, with 17 bases between the two ends. CDR3 length: 15 residues. CDR3 amino acids: CASSLNRETRNIQYF. CDR3 coding DNA: TGTGCCAGCAGTCTCAACAGGGAGACCAGAAACATTCAGTACTTC.